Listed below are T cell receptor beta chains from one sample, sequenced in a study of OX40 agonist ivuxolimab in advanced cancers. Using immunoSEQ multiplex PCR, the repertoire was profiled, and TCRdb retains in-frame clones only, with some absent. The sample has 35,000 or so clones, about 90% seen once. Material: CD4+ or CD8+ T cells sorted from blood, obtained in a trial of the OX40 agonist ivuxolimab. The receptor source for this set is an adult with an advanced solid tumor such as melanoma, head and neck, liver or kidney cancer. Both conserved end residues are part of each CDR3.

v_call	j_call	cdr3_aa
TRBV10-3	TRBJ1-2	CGTASNYGYTF
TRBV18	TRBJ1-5	CASSEDRGPYQPQHF
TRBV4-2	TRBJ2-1	CASSQDDGWGSNEQFF
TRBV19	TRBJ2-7	CASRMGSGNSYEQYF
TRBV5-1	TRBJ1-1	CASSSGFWGDTEAFF
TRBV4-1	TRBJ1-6	CASSHSGASDNSPLHF
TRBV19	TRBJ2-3	CASSIGGGSGTDTQYF
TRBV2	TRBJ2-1	CASSTRTSGGAVLSNEQFF
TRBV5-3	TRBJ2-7	CARSLGQNAYEQYF
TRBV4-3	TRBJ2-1	CASSQGEGGSYNEQFF
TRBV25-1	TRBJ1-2	CASSETGGHYGYTF
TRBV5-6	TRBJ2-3	CASSLGDRGGDTQYF
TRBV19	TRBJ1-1	CASSGRDILKAFF
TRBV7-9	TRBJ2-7	CASSSPGQGPNIYEQYF
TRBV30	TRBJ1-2	CAWSQGGVAYTF
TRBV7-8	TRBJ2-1	CASSLAGLGGWNEQFF
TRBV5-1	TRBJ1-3	CASSLGDSSGNTIYF
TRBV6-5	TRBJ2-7	CASSPTGTTYEQYF
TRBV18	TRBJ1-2	CASSRQGYHDYGYTF
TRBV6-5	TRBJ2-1	CASSPSGGFDEQFF
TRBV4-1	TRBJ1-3	CASSQEPTGNTIYF
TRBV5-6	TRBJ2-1	CASSLAGTGNLLNEQFF
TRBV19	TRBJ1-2	CASSTSGTGASNGYTF
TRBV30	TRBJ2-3	CAWSVIGGADTQYF
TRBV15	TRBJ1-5	CATSKGQGKGQPQHF
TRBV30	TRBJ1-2	CAWGQDNNYGYTF
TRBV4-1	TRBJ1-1	CASSQVSGDFDTEAFF
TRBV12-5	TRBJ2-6	CASGQGNGANVLTF
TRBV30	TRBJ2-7	CACGLAEPYEQYF
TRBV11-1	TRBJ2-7	CASSLAGFTYEQYF
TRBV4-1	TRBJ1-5	CASSQVVPSNQPQHF
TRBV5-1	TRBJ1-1	CASRQTELNTEAFF
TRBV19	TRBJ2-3	CASSSSGHTDTQYF
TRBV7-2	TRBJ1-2	CASSLWAEGWDSTNYGYTF
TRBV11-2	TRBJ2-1	CASSLDFWSSGDYNEQFF
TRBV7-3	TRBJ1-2	CASSPGQGNYGYTF
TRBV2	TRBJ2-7	CASSDPRAFYEQYF
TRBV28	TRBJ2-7	CASSPRTGRNEQYF
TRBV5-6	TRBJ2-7	CASSQHQGYEQYF
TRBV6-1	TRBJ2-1	CASSPGGSYNEQFF
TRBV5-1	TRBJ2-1	CASSLTSGGLNEQFF
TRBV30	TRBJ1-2	CAWSVGDTLHGYTF
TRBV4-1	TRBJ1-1	CASSQVPIQVNTEAFF
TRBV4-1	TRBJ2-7	CASSHGTPAEDEQYF
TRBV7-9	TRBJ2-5	CASSLARTGGWKTQYF
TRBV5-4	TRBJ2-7	CASSLAGVGFWDSYEQYF
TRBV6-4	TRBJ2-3	CASSDSTSGGADTQYF
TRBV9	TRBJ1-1	CASSVEVEEPEAFF
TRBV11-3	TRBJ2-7	CASSFTSAYEQYF
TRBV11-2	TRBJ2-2	CASSWYPDSTGNTGELFF
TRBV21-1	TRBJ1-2	CASSKSADTQRRNYGYTF
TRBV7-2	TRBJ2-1	CASSSLKLQGGGPYNEQFF
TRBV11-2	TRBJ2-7	CASSLDESRGYEQYF
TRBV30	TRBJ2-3	CAWSETGTGKDTQYF
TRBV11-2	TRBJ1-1	CASSLGTGTGGAFF
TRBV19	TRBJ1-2	CASSIPGWDGYTF
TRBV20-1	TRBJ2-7	CSASPGYEQYF
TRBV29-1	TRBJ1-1	CSGTGGAGNTEAFF
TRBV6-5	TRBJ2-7	CASTSPGTVYEQYF